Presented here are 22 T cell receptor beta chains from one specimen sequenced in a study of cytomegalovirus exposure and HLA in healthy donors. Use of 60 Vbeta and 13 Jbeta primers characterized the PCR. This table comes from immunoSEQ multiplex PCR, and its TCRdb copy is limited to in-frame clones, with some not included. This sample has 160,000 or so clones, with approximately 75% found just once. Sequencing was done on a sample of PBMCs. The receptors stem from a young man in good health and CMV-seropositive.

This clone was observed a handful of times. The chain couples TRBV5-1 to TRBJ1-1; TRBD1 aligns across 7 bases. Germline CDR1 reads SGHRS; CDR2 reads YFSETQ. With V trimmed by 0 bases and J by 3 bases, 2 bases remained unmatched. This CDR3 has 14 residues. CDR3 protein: CASSLEGADTEAFF. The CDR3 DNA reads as TGCGCCAGCAGCTTGGAGGGGGCTGACACTGAAGCTTTCTTT. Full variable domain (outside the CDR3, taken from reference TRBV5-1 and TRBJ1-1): KAGVTQTPRYLIKTRGQQVTLSCSPISGHRSVSWYQQTPGQGLQFLFEYFSETQRNKGNFPGRFSGRQFSNSRSEMNVSTLELGDSALYLCASSLEGADTEAFFGQGTRLTVV.

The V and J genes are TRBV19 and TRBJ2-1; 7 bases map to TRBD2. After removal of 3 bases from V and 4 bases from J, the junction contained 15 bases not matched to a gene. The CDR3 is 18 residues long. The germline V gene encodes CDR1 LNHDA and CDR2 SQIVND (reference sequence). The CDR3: CASSIFFGSSGAYNEQFF. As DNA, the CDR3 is TGTGCCAGTAGTATTTTCTTTGGTTCTAGCGGCGCTTACAATGAGCAGTTCTTC.

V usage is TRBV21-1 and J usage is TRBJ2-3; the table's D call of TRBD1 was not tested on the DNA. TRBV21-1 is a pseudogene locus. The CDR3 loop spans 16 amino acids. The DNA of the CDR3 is TGTGCCAGCAGCCTTCTAGGAGGGGGCGGGACAGATACGCAGTATTTT. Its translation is CASSLLGGGGTDTQYF.

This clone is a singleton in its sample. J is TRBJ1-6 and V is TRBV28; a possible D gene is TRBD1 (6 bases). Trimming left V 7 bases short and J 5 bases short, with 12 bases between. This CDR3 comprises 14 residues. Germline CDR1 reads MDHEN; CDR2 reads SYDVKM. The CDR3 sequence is CASKRDTNNSPLHF. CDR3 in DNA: TGTGCCAGCAAGAGGGACACCAATAATTCACCCCTCCACTTT.

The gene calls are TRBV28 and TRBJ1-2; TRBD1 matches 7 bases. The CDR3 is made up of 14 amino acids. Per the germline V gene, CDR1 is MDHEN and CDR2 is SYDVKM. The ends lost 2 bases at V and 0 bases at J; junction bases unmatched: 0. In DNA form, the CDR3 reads TGTGCCAGCAGTTTAACAGGGGCTAACTATGGCTACACCTTC. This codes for CASSLTGANYGYTF.

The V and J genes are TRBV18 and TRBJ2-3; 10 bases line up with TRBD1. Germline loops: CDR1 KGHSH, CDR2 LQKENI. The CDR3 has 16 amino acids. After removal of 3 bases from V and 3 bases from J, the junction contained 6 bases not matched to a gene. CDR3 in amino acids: CASSPYGQGGTDTQYF. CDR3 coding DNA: TGTGCCAGCTCACCCTACGGACAGGGGGGGACAGATACGCAGTATTTT. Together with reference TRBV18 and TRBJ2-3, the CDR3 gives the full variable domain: NAGVMQNPRHLVRRRGQEARLRCSPMKGHSHVYWYRQLPEEGLKFMVYLQKENIIDESGMPKERFSAEFPKEGPSILRIQQVVRGDSAAYFCASSPYGQGGTDTQYFGPGTRLTVL.

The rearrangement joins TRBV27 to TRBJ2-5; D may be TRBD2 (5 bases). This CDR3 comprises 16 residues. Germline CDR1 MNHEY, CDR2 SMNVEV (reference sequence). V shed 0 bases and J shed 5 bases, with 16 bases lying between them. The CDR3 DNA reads TGTGCCAGCAGTTTATCCCCAGGACTGGCTGCGGAGACCCAGTACTTC. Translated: CASSLSPGLAAETQYF.

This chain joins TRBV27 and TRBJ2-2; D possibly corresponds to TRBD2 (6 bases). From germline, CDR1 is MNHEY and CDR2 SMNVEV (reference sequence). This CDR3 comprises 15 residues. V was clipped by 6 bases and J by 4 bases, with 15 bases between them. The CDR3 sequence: CASSQPGESTGELFF. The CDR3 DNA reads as TGTGCCAGCAGCCAACCGGGGGAGAGCACCGGGGAGCTGTTTTTT.

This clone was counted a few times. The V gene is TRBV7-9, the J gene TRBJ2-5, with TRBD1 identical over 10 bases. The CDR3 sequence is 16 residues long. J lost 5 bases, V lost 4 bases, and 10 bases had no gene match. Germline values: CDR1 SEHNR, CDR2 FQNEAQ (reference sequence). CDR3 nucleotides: TGTGCCAGCAGCTCCCCAGAGGACAGGGGGGGGGAGACCCAGTACTTC. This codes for CASSSPEDRGGETQYF.

DNA of the CDR3: TGTGCCAGCAGTTTCTTATCACTTGAAGCTTTCTTT. Protein sequence: CASSFLSLEAFF. This chain uses TRBV28 with TRBJ1-1; no definite D call. The V and J ends lost 3 bases and 7 bases respectively, with 9 bases between them. CDR1 is MDHEN and CDR2 is SYDVKM in the germline V gene. CDR3 length: 12 amino acids.

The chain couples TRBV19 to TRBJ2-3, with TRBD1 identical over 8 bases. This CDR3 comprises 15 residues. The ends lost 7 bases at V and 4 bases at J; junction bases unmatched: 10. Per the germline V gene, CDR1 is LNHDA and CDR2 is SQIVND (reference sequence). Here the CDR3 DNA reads TGTGCCAGTATGGAGCAGGGGGCTTTCTCAGATACGCAGTATTTT. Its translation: CASMEQGAFSDTQYF.

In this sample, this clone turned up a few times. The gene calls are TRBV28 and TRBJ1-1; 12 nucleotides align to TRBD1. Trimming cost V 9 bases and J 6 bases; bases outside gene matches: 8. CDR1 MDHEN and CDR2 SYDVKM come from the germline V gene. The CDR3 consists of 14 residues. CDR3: CASVGDRGPPEAFF. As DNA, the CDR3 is TGTGCCAGTGTGGGGGACAGGGGGCCCCCTGAAGCTTTCTTT.

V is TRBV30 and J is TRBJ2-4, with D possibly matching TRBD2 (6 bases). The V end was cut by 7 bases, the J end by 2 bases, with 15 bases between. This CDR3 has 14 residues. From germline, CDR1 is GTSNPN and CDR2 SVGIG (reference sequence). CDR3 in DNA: TGTGCCTCGGAACCTGGGGGGACCAAAAACATTCAGTACTTC. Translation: CASEPGGTKNIQYF. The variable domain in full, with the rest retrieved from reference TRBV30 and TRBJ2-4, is SQTIHQWPATLVQPVGSPLSLECTVEGTSNPNLYWYRQAAGRGLQLLFYSVGIGQISSEVPQNLSASRPQDRQFILSSKKLLLSDSGFYLCASEPGGTKNIQYFGAGTRLSVL.

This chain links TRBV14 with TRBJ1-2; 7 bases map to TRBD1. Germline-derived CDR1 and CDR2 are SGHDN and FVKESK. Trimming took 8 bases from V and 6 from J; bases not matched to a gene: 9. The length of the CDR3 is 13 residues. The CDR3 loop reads CASRNTGEDGYTF. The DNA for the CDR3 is TGTGCCAGCCGGAACACAGGGGAGGATGGCTACACCTTC.

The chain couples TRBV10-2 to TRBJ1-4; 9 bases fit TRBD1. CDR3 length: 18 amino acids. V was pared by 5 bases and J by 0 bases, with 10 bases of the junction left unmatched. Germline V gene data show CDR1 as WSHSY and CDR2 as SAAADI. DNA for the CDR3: TGCGCCAGCAGTTTTGGACAGGGGAGGTTTGCAACTAATGAAAAACTGTTTTTT. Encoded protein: CASSFGQGRFATNEKLFF.

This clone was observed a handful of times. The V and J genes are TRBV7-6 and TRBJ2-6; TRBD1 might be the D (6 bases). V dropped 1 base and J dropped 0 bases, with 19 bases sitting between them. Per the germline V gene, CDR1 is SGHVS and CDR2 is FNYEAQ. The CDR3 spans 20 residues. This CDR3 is CASSLDWSGRGTSGANVLTF. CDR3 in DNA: TGTGCCAGCAGCTTAGATTGGTCAGGCAGGGGCACCTCTGGGGCCAACGTCCTGACTTTC.

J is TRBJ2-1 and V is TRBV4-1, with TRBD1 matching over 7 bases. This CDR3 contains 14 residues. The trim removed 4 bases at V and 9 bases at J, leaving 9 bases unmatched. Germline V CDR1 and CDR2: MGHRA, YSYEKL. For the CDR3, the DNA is TGCGCCAGCAGCCGTCCCAGTACAGGGGCTGAGCAGTTCTTC. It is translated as CASSRPSTGAEQFF.

CDR3 in amino acids: CASSLNRGLTDTQYF. CDR3 DNA: TGTGCCAGCAGCTTAAACAGGGGATTAACAGATACGCAGTATTTT. The genes are TRBV13 and TRBJ2-3; 7 bases map to TRBD1. This CDR3 comprises 15 residues. V trimming: 2 bases; J trimming: 3 bases; junction bases outside the gene matches: 5. Germline CDR1 and CDR2: PRHDT and FYEKMQ (reference sequence).

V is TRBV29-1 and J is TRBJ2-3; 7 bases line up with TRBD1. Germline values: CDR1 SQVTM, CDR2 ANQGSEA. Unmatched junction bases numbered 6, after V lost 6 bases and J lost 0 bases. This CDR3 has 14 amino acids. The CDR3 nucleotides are TGCAGCGTCTCCGGGACAGTGAGCACAGATACGCAGTATTTT. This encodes CSVSGTVSTDTQYF.

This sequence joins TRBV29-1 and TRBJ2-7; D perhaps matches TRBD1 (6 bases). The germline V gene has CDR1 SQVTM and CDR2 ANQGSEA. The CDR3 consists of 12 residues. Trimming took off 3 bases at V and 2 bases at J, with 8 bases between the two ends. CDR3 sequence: CSVERTAYEQYF. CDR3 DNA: TGCAGCGTTGAGAGGACAGCCTACGAGCAGTACTTC.

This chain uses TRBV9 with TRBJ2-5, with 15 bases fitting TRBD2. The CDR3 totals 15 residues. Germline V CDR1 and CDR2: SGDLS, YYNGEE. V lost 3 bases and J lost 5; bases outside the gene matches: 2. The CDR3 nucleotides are TGTGCCAGCAGCGCGGGACTAGCGGGAGGTGAGACCCAGTACTTC. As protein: CASSAGLAGGETQYF.

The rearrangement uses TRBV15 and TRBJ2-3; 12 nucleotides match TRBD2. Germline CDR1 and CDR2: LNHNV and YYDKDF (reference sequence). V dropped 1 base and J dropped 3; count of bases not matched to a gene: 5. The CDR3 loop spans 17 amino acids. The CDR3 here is CATSRVVTSGGTDTQYF. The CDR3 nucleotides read TGTGCCACCAGCAGAGTCGTGACTAGCGGGGGAACAGATACGCAGTATTTT.